This entry concerns a single TCR beta chain. The antigen remains undetermined. This sample is drawn from a study of identical twins. Study-wide results and caveats: Invariant cells of the MAIT and iNKT types might have partly distorted the zero-insertion analyses.

Using its own MiXCR run on the 5' RACE reads, TCRdb lists one record per CDR3 protein. Here the sample spans hundreds of thousands of distinct CDR3 sequences, less than 9% being singletons. The same sample was also studied in work on yellow fever vaccine responses in identical twins.

This TCR came from a young woman in good health. The sequenced sample consisted of PBMCs.

The CDR3 DNA sequence: TGCAGTGCTAGAGATGGCCGGACGATGAACACTGAAGCTTTCTTT. Amino acids: CSARDGRTMNTEAFF. The chain couples TRBV20-1 to TRBJ1-1, with D uncertain. Germline loops: CDR1 DFQATT, CDR2 SNEGSKA (reference sequence). V was trimmed by 0 bases and J by 0 bases, leaving 11 bases between them. The CDR3 runs 15 residues.